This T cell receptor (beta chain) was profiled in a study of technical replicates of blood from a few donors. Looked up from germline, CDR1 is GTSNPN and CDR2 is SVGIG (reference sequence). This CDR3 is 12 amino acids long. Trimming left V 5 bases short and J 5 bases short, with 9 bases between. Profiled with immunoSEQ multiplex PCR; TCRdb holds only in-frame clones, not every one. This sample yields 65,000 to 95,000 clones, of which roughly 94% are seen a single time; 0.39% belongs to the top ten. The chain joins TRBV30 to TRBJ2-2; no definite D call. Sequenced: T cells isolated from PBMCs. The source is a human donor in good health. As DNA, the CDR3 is TGTGCCTGGGGTGATCCGACCGGGGAGCTGTTTTTT. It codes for CAWGDPTGELFF.